The clone carrying this T cell receptor beta chain has only a few counts. The sample originates from a study of blood T cell repertoires in COVID-19. Turning to the study itself: Sites across the United States, Italy and Spain contributed samples from acute and convalescent COVID-19. T cells, B-cell-depleted T cells, or PBMCs provided the cDNA or gDNA that served as material.

CDR1 LNHDA and CDR2 SQIVND come from the germline V gene (reference sequence). V shed 3 bases and J 6 bases; nucleotides not matched to a gene: 7. There are 15 residues in the CDR3. As originally analysed: Scientists estimated how many nucleated cells there were by amplifying reference gene primers. The assay was immunoSEQ multiplex PCR, and TCRdb's table has in-frame clones only and misses some. From that table come the V and J calls and clone size; the DNA was used to work out D and trimming. The table shows tens of thousands of clones, with around 83% occurring only once. The clonotype comes from a man of 80 years or more with active COVID-19. Sample: peripheral blood. The rearrangement uses TRBV19 and TRBJ2-3; 9 bases are a match to TRBD2. The CDR3 sequence is CASSIGSGSSDTQYF. The CDR3 DNA follows: TGTGCCAGTAGTATCGGTAGCGGGAGTTCCGATACGCAGTATTTT.